This TCR beta chain was recovered during a study of tumor and adjacent non-tumor tissue in lung cancer. RNA was extracted from bulk tissue without any cell sorting. This non-tumor lung sample came from over 3 cm beyond the tumor edge. Germline assignment: CDR1 MDHEN and CDR2 SYDVKM. Trimming removed 6 bases at V and 5 bases at J, with 14 bases between. The CDR3 runs 13 residues. Three rounds of nested PCR, following a modified ARM-PCR protocol, produced the TCRbeta library. From the multiplex PCR reads, TCRdb called clonotypes with MiXCR, one entry per CDR3 protein. The sample carries about 98,000 distinct CDR3 sequences, roughly 80% recorded once. In this sample, this clonotype turned up many times.

The source material was distant non-tumor lung tissue. The clonotype was recovered from a man aged 60 to 69 with small cell lung cancer. The rearrangement links TRBV28 to TRBJ2-7, with D perhaps TRBD1 (5 bases). The CDR3 sequence: CASRRTRENEQYV. The DNA for the CDR3 is TGTGCCAGCAGGAGAACCAGGGAAAACGAGCAGTACGTC.